What follows are 29 T cell receptor beta chains derived from one specimen sequenced in a study of T-cell memory formation after mild COVID-19. TCRdb fed the 5' RACE reads into MiXCR, producing one record per CDR3 protein. The table has roughly 100,000 distinct CDR3 sequences, approximately 13% seen once. Input material: PBMCs or a T cell subset sorted from them (not recorded which). Receptors originate from an adult woman who had mild COVID-19 (a few samples of this study predate the infection). Cell type and time point are not known.

This clonotype occurred many times. The chain recombines TRBV6-2 or TRBV6-3 with TRBJ2-3, with TRBD1 identical over 7 bases. The germline CDR1 and CDR2 sequences are MNHEY and SVGEGT. CDR3 size: 15 residues. With V trimmed by 0 bases and J by 1 base, 1 base remained unmatched. CDR3 in amino acids: CASSYSGQGTDTQYF. The CDR3 nucleotides are TGTGCCAGCAGTTACTCCGGACAGGGCACAGATACGCAGTATTTT.

This clonotype showed up many times. The gene calls are TRBV5-1 and TRBJ2-7, with 11 bases matching TRBD2. The CDR3 runs 16 residues. J gave up 0 bases and V 4 bases, and 6 bases lay outside the gene matches. Germline CDR1 reads SGHRS; CDR2 reads YFSETQ. DNA for the CDR3: TGCGCCAGCAGCGAAGGGACTAGCGGCCTCTCCTACGAGCAGTACTTC. As protein: CASSEGTSGLSYEQYF. The full variable domain, completed using reference TRBV5-1 and TRBJ2-7, is KAGVTQTPRYLIKTRGQQVTLSCSPISGHRSVSWYQQTPGQGLQFLFEYFSETQRNKGNFPGRFSGRQFSNSRSEMNVSTLELGDSALYLCASSEGTSGLSYEQYFGPGTRLTVT.

V usage is TRBV20-1 and J usage is TRBJ2-3, with a weak D call TRBD1 (6 bases). There are 14 residues in the CDR3. Germline V gene lookup returns CDR1 DFQATT and CDR2 SNEGSKA (reference sequence). V dropped 5 bases and J dropped 1 base, with 13 bases sitting between them. The CDR3 DNA sequence: TGCAGTGCTGTACAGGGTCGTGGCACAGATACGCAGTATTTT. Its translation is CSAVQGRGTDTQYF.

In DNA, the CDR3 is TGTGCCAGCAGCCACCCGAACACCGGGGAGCTGTTTTTT. The encoded protein is CASSHPNTGELFF. The chain recombines TRBV3-1 with TRBJ2-2, with unresolved D. CDR1 LGHDT and CDR2 YNNKEL come from the germline V gene (reference sequence). V was trimmed by 3 bases and J by 0 bases, leaving 2 bases between them. CDR3 length: 13 amino acids.

This clonotype was seen a handful of times. The V gene is TRBV3-1, the J gene TRBJ2-1; 10 positions agree with TRBD1. The CDR3 extends over 15 amino acids. Trimming cost V 4 bases and J 8 bases; bases outside gene matches: 8. CDR1 and CDR2 from the germline V gene are LGHDT and YNNKEL (reference sequence). DNA of the CDR3: TGTGCCAGCAGCCCAAGTCCGACAGGGGGCCATGAGCAGTTCTTC. Translating gives CASSPSPTGGHEQFF.

The V and J genes are TRBV7-6 and TRBJ1-4, with TRBD1 identical over 11 bases. The V gene end was trimmed by 5 bases and the J gene end by 5 bases; junction bases not matched to a gene: 4. Germline CDR1 reads SGHVS; CDR2 reads FNYEAQ. The CDR3 extends over 15 amino acids. CDR3 in amino acids: CASSPWDRGNEKLFF. The CDR3 nucleotides are TGTGCCAGCAGCCCGTGGGACAGGGGGAATGAAAAACTGTTTTTT.

At least ten counts were recorded for this clonotype. The chain joins TRBV25-1 to TRBJ2-7; 9 positions agree with TRBD1. V was clipped by 8 bases and J by 0 bases; unmatched bases: 5. This CDR3 contains 14 residues. CDR1 and CDR2 (germline): MGHDK, SYGVNS. Here the CDR3 DNA reads TGTGCCAGCCCCCGGGACAGGGACTCCTACGAGCAGTACTTC. This gives the protein CASPRDRDSYEQYF.

This clonotype was detected a few times. The rearrangement uses TRBV11-3 and TRBJ2-1, with 7 bases aligning to TRBD2. The CDR3 extends over 16 amino acids. Unmatched junction bases numbered 7, after V lost 1 base and J lost 4 bases. The germline gives CDR1 SGHNT, CDR2 YENEEA. DNA for the CDR3: TGTGCCAGCAGCTTAGCGGGAGGTCTTCTTTACAATGAGCAGTTCTTC. Amino acid sequence: CASSLAGGLLYNEQFF. The full variable domain, with the rest looked up from reference TRBV11-3 and TRBJ2-1, is EAGVVQSPRYKIIEKKQPVAFWCNPISGHNTLYWYLQNLGQGPELLIRYENEEAVDDSQLPKDRFSAERLKGVDSTLKIQPAELGDSAVYLCASSLAGGLLYNEQFFGPGTRLTVL.

By frequency in the sample, this clonotype is medium-sized. The chain combines TRBV19 with TRBJ1-1, with D perhaps TRBD1 (6 bases). The CDR3 has 13 amino acids. The V and J ends lost 3 bases and 4 bases respectively, with 9 bases between them. Looked up from germline, CDR1 is LNHDA and CDR2 is SQIVND (reference sequence). The CDR3 DNA reads TGTGCCAGTAGTATCGGAGGGGGCACTGAAGCTTTCTTT. Its protein is CASSIGGGTEAFF. Based on the CDR3 plus reference TRBV19 and TRBJ1-1, the full variable domain is DGGITQSPKYLFRKEGQNVTLSCEQNLNHDAMYWYRQDPGQGLRLIYYSQIVNDFQKGDIAEGYSVSREKKESFPLTVTSAQKNPTAFYLCASSIGGGTEAFFGQGTRLTVV.

This clonotype was detected a few times. In DNA form, the CDR3 reads TGTGCCTGGATGAGCGGGGCCGAAGATACGCAGTATTTT. Protein: CAWMSGAEDTQYF. The chain joins TRBV30 to TRBJ2-3, with 7 bases fitting TRBD2. The CDR3 runs to 13 residues. Germline lookup yields CDR1 GTSNPN and CDR2 SVGIG (reference sequence). V lost 4 bases, J lost 5 bases, and 6 bases stayed unmatched.

This clonotype was seen a handful of times. The chain employs TRBV9 and TRBJ2-7, with TRBD1 identical over 7 bases. There are 13 residues in the CDR3. After removal of 3 bases from V and 5 bases from J, the junction contained 5 bases not matched to a gene. Germline CDR1 SGDLS, CDR2 YYNGEE. Here the CDR3 DNA reads TGTGCCAGCAGCGCCTTTCAGGGGGACGAGCAGTACTTC. Its protein product is CASSAFQGDEQYF. Full variable domain (remainder filled in from reference TRBV9 and TRBJ2-7): DSGVTQTPKHLITATGQRVTLRCSPRSGDLSVYWYQQSLDQGLQFLIQYYNGEERAKGNILERFSAQQFPDLHSELNLSSLELGDSALYFCASSAFQGDEQYFGPGTRLTVT.

This clonotype was recorded at least ten times. J is TRBJ2-7 and V is TRBV5-1; 11 nucleotides align to TRBD2. The germline CDR1 and CDR2 sequences are SGHRS and YFSETQ. The length of the CDR3 is 15 residues. With 0 bases clipped from V and 6 bases from J, the junction kept 5 bases outside the gene matches. CDR3 sequence reads: CASSLETSGAAEQYF. In nucleotides, the CDR3 is TGCGCCAGCAGCTTGGAGACTAGCGGGGCTGCCGAGCAGTACTTC.

The sample holds one count of this clonotype. This rearrangement joins TRBV9 to TRBJ2-6; no firm D call. The germline gives CDR1 SGDLS, CDR2 YYNGEE. The V gene lost 7 bases and the J gene lost 2 bases, with 7 bases spanning the gap. The CDR3 runs 13 residues. The DNA of the CDR3 is TGTGCCAGCGGGTACGCTGGGGCCAACGTCCTGACTTTC. The encoded protein is CASGYAGANVLTF. The full variable domain, in which reference TRBV9 and TRBJ2-6 provide the parts outside the CDR3, is DSGVTQTPKHLITATGQRVTLRCSPRSGDLSVYWYQQSLDQGLQFLIQYYNGEERAKGNILERFSAQQFPDLHSELNLSSLELGDSALYFCASGYAGANVLTFGAGSRLTVL.

The rearrangement links TRBV4-1 to TRBJ1-1; 10 bases are a match to TRBD1. This CDR3 is built from 17 residues. The V segment lost 0 bases and the J segment 4 bases; nucleotides outside the gene matches: 8. Per germline, CDR1 MGHRA and CDR2 YSYEKL. The CDR3, as DNA: TGCGCCAGCAGCCAAGACCCCCGGGACAGGGGCAGCACTGAAGCTTTCTTT. Its translation is CASSQDPRDRGSTEAFF.

This clonotype showed up just a few times. V usage is TRBV19 and J usage is TRBJ2-5; 7 bases map to TRBD1. The CDR3 spans 15 residues. Germline trimming cut 5 bases from V and 5 bases from J; bases unmatched to any gene: 11. The germline V gene encodes CDR1 LNHDA and CDR2 SQIVND (reference sequence). CDR3 sequence: CASSAYSDRLETQYF. The CDR3 DNA is TGTGCCAGTAGTGCTTATTCGGACAGGCTGGAGACCCAGTACTTC.

This clonotype occurred a few times. The chain couples TRBV27 to TRBJ2-3, with TRBD1 matching over 8 bases. Germline values: CDR1 MNHEY, CDR2 SMNVEV (reference sequence). This CDR3 comprises 17 residues. V gave up 2 bases and J gave up 0 bases; unmatched junction bases: 7. In DNA form, the CDR3 reads TGTGCCAGCAGTTTAGGGACAGGACCCCTAAGCACAGATACGCAGTATTTT. It codes for CASSLGTGPLSTDTQYF.

This clonotype was seen a handful of times. The V call is TRBV7-8, the J call TRBJ2-7; D is possibly TRBD2 (6 bases). The ends were cut back, 6 bases at V and 0 bases at J, with 18 bases in the middle. The CDR3 covers 16 residues. Germline lookup yields CDR1 SGHVS and CDR2 FQNEAQ. The CDR3 region is CASRVGARGSSYEQYF. CDR3 DNA: TGTGCCAGCAGAGTCGGGGCCCGGGGGAGCTCCTACGAGCAGTACTTC.

This chain links TRBV5-8 with TRBJ1-1; a possible D gene is TRBD1 (6 bases). The CDR3 covers 13 residues. V lost 1 base to trimming and J lost 7 bases, with 11 bases between them. Germline loops: CDR1 SGHTS, CDR2 YDEGEE. The CDR3 loop is CASSLKGGLEAFF. CDR3 sequence (DNA): TGTGCCAGCAGCTTGAAGGGGGGGCTTGAAGCTTTCTTT.

The chain is built from TRBV12-3 or TRBV12-4 and TRBJ2-1, with TRBD1 identical over 7 bases. The CDR3 covers 11 residues. The V gene end was trimmed by 6 bases and the J gene end by 12 bases; junction bases not matched to a gene: 5. The CDR3 protein is CASRLQGRQFF. The CDR3 DNA follows: TGTGCCAGCAGATTACAGGGGAGGCAGTTCTTC.

This clonotype was found a few times. V usage is TRBV29-1 and J usage is TRBJ2-5; perhaps TRBD2 as D (6 bases). The V end lost 1 base, the J end lost 5 bases, and 11 bases lay between the germline ends. The CDR3 has 13 residues. Germline V gene data show CDR1 as SQVTM and CDR2 as ANQGSEA. CDR3 protein: CSVEGHGGETQYF. CDR3 DNA: TGCAGCGTTGAAGGGCATGGGGGGGAGACCCAGTACTTC.

This clonotype was observed many times. This chain joins TRBV5-1 and TRBJ2-1; no reliable D call. V shed 1 base and J shed 5 bases, with 4 bases lying between them. Germline V gene sequence: CDR1 SGHRS, CDR2 YFSETQ. The CDR3 is 12 residues long. DNA of the CDR3: TGCGCCAGCAGCTTGAACAACAATGAGCAGTTCTTC. Its translation: CASSLNNNEQFF.

This clonotype occurred many times. This chain connects TRBV5-5 to TRBJ1-4, with a possible D match to TRBD1 (6 bases). The CDR3 contains 16 residues. Trimming took off 1 base at V and 7 bases at J, with 17 bases between the two ends. Germline V gene lookup returns CDR1 SGHKS and CDR2 YYEKEE (reference sequence). The CDR3 DNA follows: TGTGCCAGCAGCTTGAGGGGGGAATTCATGGCTGAAAAACTGTTTTTT. Amino acid sequence: CASSLRGEFMAEKLFF.

The chain uses TRBV12-3 or TRBV12-4 and TRBJ2-5, with 8 bases fitting TRBD2. The CDR3 has 18 residues. With V trimmed by 7 bases and J by 4 bases, 20 bases remained unmatched. In nucleotides, the CDR3 is TGTGCCAGCATGCCCCCTTCAACCGGGGGGGGGGCCCTAGAGACCCAGTACTTC. Translating it yields CASMPPSTGGGALETQYF.

In its sample, this clonotype was seen a few times. The gene calls are TRBV7-2 and TRBJ2-3; D may be TRBD2 (6 bases). CDR1 and CDR2 from the germline V gene are SGHTA and FQGNSA. Trimming took off 5 bases at V and 6 bases at J, with 12 bases between the two ends. The CDR3 has 13 amino acids. CDR3 DNA sequence: TGTGCCAGCAGCATAACTAGCTATGATACGCAGTATTTT. It is translated as CASSITSYDTQYF.

This clonotype was observed a handful of times. The chain joins TRBV5-6 to TRBJ2-7; 10 nucleotides align to TRBD2. Germline values: CDR1 SGHDT, CDR2 YYEEEE. Germline trimming cut 3 bases from V and 0 bases from J; bases unmatched to any gene: 3. The CDR3 contains 15 residues. The CDR3 DNA reads as TGTGCCAGCAGCTCCCTAGCGGGAGTCTCCTACGAGCAGTACTTC. This encodes CASSSLAGVSYEQYF.

This clonotype was seen at least ten times. The genes are TRBV6-2 or TRBV6-3 and TRBJ1-4; D remains unclear. Germline V gives CDR1 MNHEY, CDR2 SVGEGT. The CDR3 is made up of 15 amino acids. V was pared by 2 bases and J by 5 bases, with 12 bases between. The CDR3 sequence: CASSYLGGRNEKLFF. DNA of the CDR3: TGTGCCAGCAGTTACCTCGGAGGCCGGAATGAAAAACTGTTTTTT.

The J gene is TRBJ1-2, the V gene TRBV7-8; D uncertain. Germline loops: CDR1 SGHVS, CDR2 FQNEAQ. This CDR3 contains 15 residues. V was pared by 3 bases and J by 4 bases, with 15 bases between. Here the CDR3 reads CASSFPGDGAYGYTF. In DNA, the CDR3 is TGTGCCAGCAGCTTTCCCGGGGATGGCGCCTATGGCTACACCTTC.

The genes are TRBV20-1 and TRBJ2-2; either TRBD1 or TRBD2 may supply D (5 bases each). The CDR3 is made up of 17 amino acids. The V gene's germline CDR1 is DFQATT and CDR2 SNEGSKA (reference sequence). Trimming left V 5 bases short and J 6 bases short, with 25 bases between. CDR3 protein: CSAEGWSPGLGSGELFF. The CDR3 bases are TGCAGTGCTGAGGGGTGGAGCCCTGGTCTGGGCTCCGGGGAGCTGTTTTTT.

This clonotype was seen only a few times. The V call is TRBV27, the J call TRBJ2-7; D could derive from TRBD1 or TRBD2 (6 bases each). The CDR3 has 16 residues. CDR1 is MNHEY, CDR2 SMNVEV, per germline (reference sequence). V was cut by 4 bases and J by 0 bases, with 16 bases left in between. CDR3 sequence reads: CASSSPGGGRSYEQYF. CDR3 DNA sequence: TGTGCCAGCAGTTCCCCCGGAGGGGGGCGCTCCTACGAGCAGTACTTC.